The T cell receptor (beta chain) under discussion was sequenced for a study of control samples from healthy donors and cancer patients. Germline-derived CDR1 and CDR2 are SGHDT and YYEEEE. The CDR3 has 16 residues. V was pared by 4 bases and J by 12 bases, with 17 bases of the junction left unmatched. Measured with immunoSEQ multiplex PCR; TCRdb has only the in-frame clones, and not every one. The sample has over 100,000 clones, under 95% seen once; the top ten hold 2.5%. The TCR was taken from a woman aged 18-29 years in good health. Sequencing was done on a sample of blood. The chain joins TRBV5-6 to TRBJ2-7, with TRBD2 matching over 12 bases. The CDR3 bases are TGTGCCAGCAGCCCTGGACTAGCGGGAAGCAGGGTGGGAGGGTACTTC. It yields the protein CASSPGLAGSRVGGYF.